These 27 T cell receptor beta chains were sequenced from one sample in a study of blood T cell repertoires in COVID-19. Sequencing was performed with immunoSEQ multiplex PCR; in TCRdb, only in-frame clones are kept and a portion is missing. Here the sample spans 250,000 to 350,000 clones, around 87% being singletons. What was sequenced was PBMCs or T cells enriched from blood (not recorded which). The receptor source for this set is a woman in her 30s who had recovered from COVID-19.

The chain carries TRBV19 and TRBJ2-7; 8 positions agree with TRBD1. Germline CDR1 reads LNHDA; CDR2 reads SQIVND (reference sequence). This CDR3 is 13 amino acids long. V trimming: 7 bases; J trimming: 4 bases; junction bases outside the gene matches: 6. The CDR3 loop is CASTTGALYEQYF. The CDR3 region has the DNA TGTGCCAGTACGACAGGGGCCTTATACGAGCAGTACTTC.

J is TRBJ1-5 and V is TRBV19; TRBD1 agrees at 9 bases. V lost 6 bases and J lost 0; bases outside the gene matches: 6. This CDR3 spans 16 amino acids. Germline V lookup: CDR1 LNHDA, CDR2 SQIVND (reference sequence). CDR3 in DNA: TGTGCCAGTAGCCGTCCACAGGGGGCTAGCAATCAGCCCCAGCATTTT. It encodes CASSRPQGASNQPQHF.

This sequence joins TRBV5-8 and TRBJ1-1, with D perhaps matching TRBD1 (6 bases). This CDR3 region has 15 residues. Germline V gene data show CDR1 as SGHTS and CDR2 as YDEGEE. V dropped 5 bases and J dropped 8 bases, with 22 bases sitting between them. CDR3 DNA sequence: TGTGCCAGCAGGTTTTCCGCTACAGGGTTCGTAGAAGCTTTCTTT. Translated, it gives CASRFSATGFVEAFF.

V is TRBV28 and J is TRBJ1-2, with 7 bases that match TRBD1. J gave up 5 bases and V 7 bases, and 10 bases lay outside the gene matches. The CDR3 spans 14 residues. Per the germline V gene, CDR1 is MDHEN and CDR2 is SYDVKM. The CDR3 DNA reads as TGTGCCAGCATCACTCAACAGGGGTTGTATGGCTACACCTTC. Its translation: CASITQQGLYGYTF.

CDR3 coding DNA: TGTGCCAGCAGCCAAGGGGGCCAGGACATTCAGTACTTC. It codes for CASSQGGQDIQYF. This chain joins TRBV6-5 and TRBJ2-4, with 7 bases identical to TRBD1. Germline values: CDR1 MNHEY, CDR2 SVGAGI. V dropped 6 bases and J dropped 8; count of bases not matched to a gene: 7. The CDR3 spans 13 residues.

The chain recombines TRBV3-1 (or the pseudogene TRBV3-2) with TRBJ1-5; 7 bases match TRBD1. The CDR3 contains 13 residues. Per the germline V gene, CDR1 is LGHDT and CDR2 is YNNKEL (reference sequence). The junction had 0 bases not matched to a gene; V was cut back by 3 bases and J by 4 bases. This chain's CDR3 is CASSQGQNQPQHF. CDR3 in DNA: TGTGCCAGCAGCCAGGGACAGAATCAGCCCCAGCATTTT.

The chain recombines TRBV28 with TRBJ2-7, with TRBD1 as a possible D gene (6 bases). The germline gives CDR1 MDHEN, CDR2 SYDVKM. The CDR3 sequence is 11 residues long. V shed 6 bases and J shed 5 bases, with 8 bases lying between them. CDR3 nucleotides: TGTGCCAGCAGCCAGGGGAACGAGCAGTACTTC. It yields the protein CASSQGNEQYF. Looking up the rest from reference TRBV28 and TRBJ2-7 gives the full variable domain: DVKVTQSSRYLVKRTGEKVFLECVQDMDHENMFWYRQDPGLGLRLIYFSYDVKMKEKGDIPEGYSVSREKKERFSLILESASTNQTSMYLCASSQGNEQYFGPGTRLTVT.

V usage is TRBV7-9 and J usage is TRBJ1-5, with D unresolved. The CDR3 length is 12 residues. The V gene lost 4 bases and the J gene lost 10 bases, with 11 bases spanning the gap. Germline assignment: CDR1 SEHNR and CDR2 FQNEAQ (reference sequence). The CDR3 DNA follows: TGTGCCAGCAGCTCCTTCGAGGCTCCCCAGCATTTT. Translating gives CASSSFEAPQHF.

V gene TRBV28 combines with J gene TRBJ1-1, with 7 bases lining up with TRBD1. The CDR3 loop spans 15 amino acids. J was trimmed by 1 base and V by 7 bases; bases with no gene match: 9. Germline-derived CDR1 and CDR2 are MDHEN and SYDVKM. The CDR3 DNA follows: TGTGCCAGCACCTCGGAGGGGGCGGGGAACACTGAAGCTTTCTTT. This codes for CASTSEGAGNTEAFF.

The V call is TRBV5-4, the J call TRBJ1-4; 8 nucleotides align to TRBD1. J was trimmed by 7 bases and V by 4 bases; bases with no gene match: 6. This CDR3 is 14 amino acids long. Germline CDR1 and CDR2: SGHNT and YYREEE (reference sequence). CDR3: CASSDRGDFEKLFF. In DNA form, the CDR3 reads TGTGCCAGCAGCGACAGGGGCGATTTTGAAAAACTGTTTTTT.

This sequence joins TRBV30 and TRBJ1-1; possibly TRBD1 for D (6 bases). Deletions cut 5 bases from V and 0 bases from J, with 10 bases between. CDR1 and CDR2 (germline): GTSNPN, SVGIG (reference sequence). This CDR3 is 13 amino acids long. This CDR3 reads CAWDRSMNTEAFF. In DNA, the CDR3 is TGTGCCTGGGACAGGTCCATGAACACTGAAGCTTTCTTT.

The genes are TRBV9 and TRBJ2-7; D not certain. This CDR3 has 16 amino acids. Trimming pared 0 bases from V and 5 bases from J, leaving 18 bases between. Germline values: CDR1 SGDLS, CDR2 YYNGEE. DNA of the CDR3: TGTGCCAGCAGCGTAGGCCTCGCCCAAACCCAGGACGAGCAGTACTTC. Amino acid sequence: CASSVGLAQTQDEQYF.

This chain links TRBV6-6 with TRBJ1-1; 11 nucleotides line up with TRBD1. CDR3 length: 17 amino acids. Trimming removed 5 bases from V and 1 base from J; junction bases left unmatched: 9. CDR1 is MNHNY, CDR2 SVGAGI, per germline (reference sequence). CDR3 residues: CASSPLAGTGGNTEAFF. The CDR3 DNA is TGTGCCAGCAGTCCTCTAGCCGGGACAGGGGGGAACACTGAAGCTTTCTTT.

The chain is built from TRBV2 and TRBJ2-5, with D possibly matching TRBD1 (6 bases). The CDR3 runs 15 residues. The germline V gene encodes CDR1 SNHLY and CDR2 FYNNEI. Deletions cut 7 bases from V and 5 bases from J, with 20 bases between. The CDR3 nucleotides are TGTGCCAGCAACCTCCGGGCAGGGGCGCCCGAGACCCAGTACTTC. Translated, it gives CASNLRAGAPETQYF.

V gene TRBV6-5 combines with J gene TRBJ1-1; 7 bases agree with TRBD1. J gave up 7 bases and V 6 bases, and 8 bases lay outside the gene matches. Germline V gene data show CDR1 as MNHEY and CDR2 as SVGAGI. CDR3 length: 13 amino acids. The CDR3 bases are TGTGCCAGCAGACTTATGACAGGGCATGAAGCTTTCTTT. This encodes CASRLMTGHEAFF.

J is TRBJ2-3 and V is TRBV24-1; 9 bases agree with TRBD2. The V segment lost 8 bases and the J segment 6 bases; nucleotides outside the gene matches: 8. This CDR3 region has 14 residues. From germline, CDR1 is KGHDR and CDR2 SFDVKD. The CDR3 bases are TGTGCCACCAAGGCTAGCGGGGTTTCCGATACGCAGTATTTT. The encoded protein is CATKASGVSDTQYF.

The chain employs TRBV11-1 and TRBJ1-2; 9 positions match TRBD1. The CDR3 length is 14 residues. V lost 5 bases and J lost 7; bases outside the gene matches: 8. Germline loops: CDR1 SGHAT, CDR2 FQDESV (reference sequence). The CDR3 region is CASSPGTGPFGYTF. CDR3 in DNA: TGTGCCAGCAGCCCCGGGACAGGGCCGTTTGGCTACACCTTC.

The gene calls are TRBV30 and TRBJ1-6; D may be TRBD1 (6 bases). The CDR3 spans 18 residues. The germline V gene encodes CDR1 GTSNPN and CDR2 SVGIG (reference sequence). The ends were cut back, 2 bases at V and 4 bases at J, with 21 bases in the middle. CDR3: CAWSPHPNRVGYNSPLHF. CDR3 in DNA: TGTGCCTGGAGTCCCCACCCGAACAGGGTAGGGTATAATTCACCCCTCCACTTT.

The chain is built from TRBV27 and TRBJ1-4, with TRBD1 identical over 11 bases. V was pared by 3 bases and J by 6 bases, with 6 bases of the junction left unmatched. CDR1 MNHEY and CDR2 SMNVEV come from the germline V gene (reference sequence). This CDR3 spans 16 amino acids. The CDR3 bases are TGTGCCAGCAGTTTGACCGGGACAGGGGGTTATGAAAAACTGTTTTTT. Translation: CASSLTGTGGYEKLFF.

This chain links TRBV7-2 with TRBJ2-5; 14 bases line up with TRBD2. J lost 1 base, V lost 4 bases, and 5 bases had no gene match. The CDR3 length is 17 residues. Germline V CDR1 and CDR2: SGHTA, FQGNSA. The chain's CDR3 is CASSSGLAGAIQETQYF. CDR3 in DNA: TGTGCCAGCAGCTCGGGACTAGCGGGGGCCATCCAAGAGACCCAGTACTTC.

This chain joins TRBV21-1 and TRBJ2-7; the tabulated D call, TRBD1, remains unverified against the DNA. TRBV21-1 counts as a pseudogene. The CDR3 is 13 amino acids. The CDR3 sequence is CASLDRGDNEQYF. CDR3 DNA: TGTGCCAGCCTCGACAGGGGGGATAACGAGCAGTACTTC.

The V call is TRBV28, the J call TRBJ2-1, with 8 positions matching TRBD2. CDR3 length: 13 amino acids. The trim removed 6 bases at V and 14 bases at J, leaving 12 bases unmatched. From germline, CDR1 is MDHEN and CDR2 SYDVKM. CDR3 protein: CASSPSSGENEFF. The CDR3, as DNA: TGTGCCAGCAGCCCCAGTAGCGGGGAGAACGAGTTCTTC.

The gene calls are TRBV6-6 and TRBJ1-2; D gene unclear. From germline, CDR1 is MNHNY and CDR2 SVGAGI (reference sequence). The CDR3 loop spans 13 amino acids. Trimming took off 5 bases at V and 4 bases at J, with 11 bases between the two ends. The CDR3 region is CASSQRGSYGYTF. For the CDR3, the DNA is TGTGCCAGCAGTCAACGGGGAAGCTATGGCTACACCTTC.

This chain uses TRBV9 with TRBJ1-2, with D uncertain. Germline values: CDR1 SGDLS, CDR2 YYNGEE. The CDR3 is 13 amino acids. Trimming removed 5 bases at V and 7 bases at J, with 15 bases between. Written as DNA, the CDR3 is TGTGCCAGCAGATCAAGCGGGGAACGTGGCTACACCTTC. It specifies CASRSSGERGYTF.

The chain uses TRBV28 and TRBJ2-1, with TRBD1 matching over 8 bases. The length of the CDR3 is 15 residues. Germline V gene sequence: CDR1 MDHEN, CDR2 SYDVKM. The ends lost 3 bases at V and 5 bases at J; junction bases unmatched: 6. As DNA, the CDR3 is TGTGCCAGCAGTTTGACGACAGGGGTTAACAATGAGCAGTTCTTC. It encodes CASSLTTGVNNEQFF.

The CDR3 here is CASSQSGGFGNEQFF. CDR3 bases: TGTGCCAGCAGCCAATCGGGAGGGTTTGGGAATGAGCAGTTCTTC. The J gene is TRBJ2-1, the V gene TRBV16, with 7 bases matching TRBD2. Trimming at V came to 0 bases and at J to 7 bases, leaving 6 bases not matched to a gene. Germline V lookup: CDR1 KGHSY, CDR2 FQNENV. This CDR3 contains 15 residues.

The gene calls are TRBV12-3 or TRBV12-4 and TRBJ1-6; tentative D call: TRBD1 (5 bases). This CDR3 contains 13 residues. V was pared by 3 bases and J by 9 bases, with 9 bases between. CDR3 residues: CASSLAGTSPLHF. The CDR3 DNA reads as TGTGCCAGCAGTTTGGCGGGGACTTCACCCCTCCACTTT.